Presented here are 10 T cell receptor beta chains from one specimen sequenced in a study of cytomegalovirus exposure and HLA in healthy donors. The PCR had 60 Vbeta and 13 Jbeta primers. TCRdb keeps only in-frame clones here, not all; method: immunoSEQ multiplex PCR. This repertoire shows 95,000 to 100,000 clones, about 70% found once; its top ten account for around 1.9%. The sequencing sample was made of PBMCs. Source of these receptors: a middle-aged woman in good health and CMV-seronegative.

The chain employs TRBV18 and TRBJ2-7; unclear D gene. The germline V and J ends were trimmed by 3 bases and 4 bases, with 7 bases remaining between them. The CDR3 is made up of 12 amino acids. Per the germline V gene, CDR1 is KGHSH and CDR2 is LQKENI. CDR3 residues: CASSPEFYEQYF. DNA for the CDR3: TGTGCCAGCTCACCGGAGTTTTACGAGCAGTACTTC.

The J gene is TRBJ2-5, the V gene TRBV7-2; D might be TRBD2 (6 bases). Germline-derived CDR1 and CDR2 are SGHTA and FQGNSA. The CDR3 totals 16 residues. The V gene lost 5 bases and the J gene lost 5 bases, with 21 bases spanning the gap. The CDR3 DNA reads as TGTGCCAGCAGCACCGTGGGTCGGCTGGAGGGGGAGACCCAGTACTTC. Amino acids: CASSTVGRLEGETQYF.

This chain uses TRBV11-3 with TRBJ1-1; 9 bases match TRBD1. This CDR3 region has 15 residues. Trimming removed 2 bases from V and 4 bases from J; junction bases left unmatched: 5. CDR1 is SGHNT, CDR2 YENEEA, per germline. The CDR3: CASSLSGTGFTEAFF. Here the CDR3 DNA reads TGTGCCAGCAGCTTATCGGGGACAGGGTTCACTGAAGCTTTCTTT.

The V and J genes are TRBV18 and TRBJ1-4; 8 bases line up with TRBD1. J was trimmed by 6 bases and V by 2 bases; bases with no gene match: 11. This CDR3 spans 17 amino acids. Germline V gives CDR1 KGHSH, CDR2 LQKENI. The CDR3 reads CASSPGALDRAYEKLFF. CDR3 coding DNA: TGTGCCAGCTCACCAGGGGCCTTGGACAGGGCCTATGAAAAACTGTTTTTT. The full variable domain, in which reference TRBV18 and TRBJ1-4 provide the parts outside the CDR3, is NAGVMQNPRHLVRRRGQEARLRCSPMKGHSHVYWYRQLPEEGLKFMVYLQKENIIDESGMPKERFSAEFPKEGPSILRIQQVVRGDSAAYFCASSPGALDRAYEKLFFGSGTQLSVL.

V is TRBV2 and J is TRBJ2-7, with a tentative D call TRBD2 (7 bases). CDR3 length equals 17 residues. With 8 bases removed from V and 2 bases from J, the gap between germline ends came to 25 bases. CDR1 SNHLY and CDR2 FYNNEI come from the germline V gene. This CDR3 is CASVGGARRGVPYEQYF. The CDR3 region has the DNA TGTGCCAGCGTAGGGGGGGCCCGGAGGGGCGTCCCCTACGAGCAGTACTTC. The whole variable domain, filled in from reference TRBV2 and TRBJ2-7, reads EPEVTQTPSHQVTQMGQEVILRCVPISNHLYFYWYRQILGQKVEFLVSFYNNEISEKSEIFDDQFSVERPDGSNFTLKIRSTKLEDSAMYFCASVGGARRGVPYEQYFGPGTRLTVT.

The gene calls are TRBV4-1 and TRBJ2-7; TRBD1 matches 7 bases. CDR1 and CDR2 from the germline V gene are MGHRA and YSYEKL. Losses at the gene ends were 1 base for V and 2 bases for J; bases not matched to a gene: 5. CDR3 size: 15 residues. CDR3 sequence: CASSQGTGTAYEQYF. The CDR3 DNA sequence: TGCGCCAGCAGCCAAGGGACCGGGACAGCCTACGAGCAGTACTTC.

The sample holds a few counts of this clone. Sequence at one end of the junction differs from germline and may be a read error. V is TRBV7-9 and J is TRBJ1-1; TRBD1 might be the D (6 bases). Per germline, CDR1 SEHNR and CDR2 FQNEAQ (reference sequence). The CDR3 contains 12 residues. The CDR3 is CSSSEGHLEAFF. The DNA of the CDR3 is TGTTCCAGCAGCGAGGGACACCTTGAAGCTTTCTTT.

In its sample, this clone was seen once. The chain is built from TRBV28 and TRBJ2-7, with 11 nucleotides matching TRBD1. This CDR3 has 17 residues. Unmatched junction bases numbered 8, after V lost 2 bases and J lost 2 bases. Germline V CDR1 and CDR2: MDHEN, SYDVKM. The CDR3 sequence: CASSLPLGGQGAYEQYF. The CDR3 coding sequence is TGTGCCAGCAGTTTACCCCTAGGGGGACAGGGGGCCTACGAGCAGTACTTC.

The chain links TRBV20-1 to TRBJ2-2, with D unresolved. V lost 5 bases to trimming and J lost 2 bases, with 3 bases between them. Germline V gives CDR1 DFQATT, CDR2 SNEGSKA (reference sequence). The CDR3 length is 11 residues. The CDR3 reads CSAPNTGELFF. CDR3 bases: TGCAGTGCTCCAAACACCGGGGAGCTGTTTTTT.

A note on this clone: The junction departs from germline at one end; a sequencing error may be responsible. The chain combines TRBV7-9 with TRBJ1-2, with D perhaps matching TRBD1 (6 bases). The CDR3 runs to 15 residues. Per the germline V gene, CDR1 is SEHNR and CDR2 is FQNEAQ (reference sequence). CDR3 sequence: CSSSLDQGPPYGYTF. The CDR3 coding sequence is TGTTCCAGCAGCTTAGACCAGGGGCCTCCCTATGGCTACACCTTC.